Each of the 3 T cell receptor beta chains below was sequenced from the same sample in a study of T-cell memory formation after mild COVID-19. A single record per CDR3 protein comes from TCRdb applying MiXCR to the 5' RACE reads. This table holds about 560,000 distinct CDR3 sequences, 17% found once. Sequencing input: PBMCs or a T cell subset sorted from them (not recorded which). All receptors derive from an adult woman who had mild COVID-19 (a few samples of this study predate the infection). Cell type and time point are not known.

This clonotype occurred many times. The chain employs TRBV29-1 and TRBJ1-5; D may be TRBD1 (6 bases). This CDR3 region has 13 residues. Germline V gene sequence: CDR1 SQVTM, CDR2 ANQGSEA. Trimming stripped 7 bases from V and 4 bases from J, with 14 bases between. CDR3 amino acids: CSAGRGGNQPQHF. For the CDR3, the DNA is TGCAGCGCCGGAAGGGGGGGGAATCAGCCCCAGCATTTT.

The chain joins TRBV6-6 to TRBJ1-2, with a possible D match to TRBD1 (6 bases). Trimming took 3 bases from V and 8 from J, leaving 16 bases between them. CDR1 is MNHNY, CDR2 SVGAGI, per germline (reference sequence). This CDR3 comprises 14 residues. The CDR3 nucleotides read TGTGCCAGCAGTTATGGCGCAGGGGCCGAAGGCTACACCTTC. Translation: CASSYGAGAEGYTF.

This clonotype was seen a handful of times. As DNA, the CDR3 is TGCGCCAGCAGACAACAGGGAGCCAAAAACATTCAGTACTTC. Amino acids: CASRQQGAKNIQYF. This sequence joins TRBV4-1 and TRBJ2-4; D possibly corresponds to TRBD1 (6 bases). Germline V lookup: CDR1 MGHRA, CDR2 YSYEKL. CDR3 length: 14 amino acids. Trimming left V 6 bases short and J 0 bases short, with 9 bases between.